What follows is one TCR beta chain and its context. This record belongs to a study of OX40 agonist ivuxolimab in advanced cancers. Germline CDR1 is SGHRS and CDR2 is YFSETQ. V was shortened by 4 bases and J by 9 bases, with 22 bases between the two germline ends. The CDR3 runs to 15 residues. Measured with immunoSEQ multiplex PCR; TCRdb has only the in-frame clones, and not every one. Of some 91,000 clones listed, over 75% are singletons. The sequence came from an adult with an advanced solid tumor such as melanoma, head and neck, liver or kidney cancer. Sequenced here: CD4+ or CD8+ T cells sorted from blood, sampled in a trial of the OX40 agonist ivuxolimab. The chain carries TRBV5-1 and TRBJ1-1; maybe TRBD1 (5 bases). The CDR3 DNA is TGCGCCAGCAGCGGGACCTCTCAGCAAGGGGCGCAAGCTTTCTTT. Encoded protein: CASSGTSQQGAQAFF.